Reported below is one T cell receptor beta chain. Antigen specificity is unknown. The data were taken from a study of breast tumors, draining lymph nodes, adjacent tissues. Points from the study as a whole: Most tumor T cells seemingly derive from lymph node, then expand in tumor. The lymph node origin of tumor T cells was framed as consistent with a hypothesis, not demonstrated. Tumor TCR diversity was below lymph nodes but above nontumor tissue.

The CDR3 covers 15 residues. The V end lost 3 bases, the J end lost 6 bases, and 16 bases lay between the germline ends. Germline loops: CDR1 LNHDA, CDR2 SQIVND (reference sequence). Each CDR3 protein is one row after TCRdb ran MiXCR on the multiplex PCR reads. The data hold tens of thousands of distinct CDR3 sequences, with roughly 39% observed a single time. The clonotype was recovered from a female donor with breast cancer. Some clones in this sample may be carry-over from other donors' samples. This sequence joins TRBV19 and TRBJ2-3; a weak D match, TRBD2 (5 bases). Material for sequencing was breast tumor tissue. The CDR3: CASSMKQRVGDTQYF. CDR3 nucleotides: TGTGCCAGTAGTATGAAACAGAGGGTCGGGGATACGCAGTATTTT. Drawing the rest from reference TRBV19 and TRBJ2-3, the complete variable domain is DGGITQSPKYLFRKEGQNVTLSCEQNLNHDAMYWYRQDPGQGLRLIYYSQIVNDFQKGDIAEGYSVSREKKESFPLTVTSAQKNPTAFYLCASSMKQRVGDTQYFGPGTRLTVL.